This is a list of T cell receptor beta chains from one sample in a study of cytomegalovirus exposure and HLA in healthy donors. The assay was immunoSEQ multiplex PCR, and TCRdb's table has in-frame clones only and misses some. Here the sample spans around 160,000 clones, around 68% being singletons. The material sequenced was PBMCs. Receptors originate from a man in his forties or fifties in good health and CMV-seronegative. The CDR3 runs from the conserved cysteine through the conserved F or W. Each record gives: CDR3 length, clone size, D gene, V gene, J gene, CDR3 protein, CDR3 DNA. A D gene is named only where the DNA matches it firmly. Not every row has a clone size; where given, it reads once, few, many or a size class.

CDR3 length: 14; clone size: .; D gene: TRBD2; V gene: TRBV14; J gene: TRBJ2-1; CDR3 protein: CASSRTSSYNEQFF; CDR3 DNA: TGTGCCAGCAGCCGGACTAGCTCCTACAATGAGCAGTTCTTC
CDR3 length: 18; clone size: .; D gene: .; V gene: TRBV28; J gene: TRBJ1-1; CDR3 protein: CASSLEGRRGGMNTEAFF; CDR3 DNA: TGTGCCAGCAGTTTAGAGGGGAGGCGGGGTGGAATGAACACTGAAGCTTTCTTT
CDR3 length: 12; clone size: .; D gene: .; V gene: TRBV14; J gene: TRBJ2-5; CDR3 protein: CASSPTYETQYF; CDR3 DNA: TGTGCCAGCAGCCCGACTTACGAGACCCAGTACTTC
CDR3 length: 16; clone size: few; D gene: TRBD1; V gene: TRBV7-6; J gene: TRBJ2-7; CDR3 protein: CASSLGTGRNSYEQYF; CDR3 DNA: TGTGCCAGCAGCTTAGGGACAGGGAGGAACTCCTACGAGCAGTACTTC
CDR3 length: 16; clone size: few; D gene: TRBD2; V gene: TRBV7-9; J gene: TRBJ2-2; CDR3 protein: CASSLLRGGGTGELFF; CDR3 DNA: TGTGCCAGCAGCTTACTGCGGGGGGGCGGCACCGGGGAGCTGTTTTTT
CDR3 length: 14; clone size: few; D gene: .; V gene: TRBV6-1; J gene: TRBJ1-2; CDR3 protein: CASSRQVGEDGYTF; CDR3 DNA: TGTGCCAGCAGTAGACAGGTAGGAGAGGATGGCTACACCTTC
CDR3 length: 13; clone size: .; D gene: .; V gene: TRBV5-1; J gene: TRBJ2-5; CDR3 protein: CASSLAAGETQYF; CDR3 DNA: TGCGCCAGCAGCCTAGCCGCGGGGGAGACCCAGTACTTC
CDR3 length: 14; clone size: .; D gene: TRBD1; V gene: TRBV6-4; J gene: TRBJ2-3; CDR3 protein: CASSDSGGADTQYF; CDR3 DNA: TGTGCCAGCAGTGACTCAGGGGGCGCAGATACGCAGTATTTT
CDR3 length: 14; clone size: .; D gene: .; V gene: TRBV18; J gene: TRBJ1-4; CDR3 protein: CASRRDTGPEKLFF; CDR3 DNA: TGTGCCAGCCGACGGGACACGGGACCTGAAAAACTGTTTTTT
CDR3 length: 14; clone size: .; D gene: .; V gene: TRBV25-1; J gene: TRBJ1-2; CDR3 protein: CASSGDTPRVGYTF; CDR3 DNA: TGTGCCAGCAGCGGGGACACCCCTAGGGTTGGCTACACCTTC
CDR3 length: 13; clone size: .; D gene: TRBD1; V gene: TRBV4-1; J gene: TRBJ1-1; CDR3 protein: CASRTGVATEAFF; CDR3 DNA: TGCGCCAGCAGGACAGGGGTTGCCACTGAAGCTTTCTTT
CDR3 length: 14; clone size: .; D gene: .; V gene: TRBV6-6; J gene: TRBJ1-1; CDR3 protein: CASTLPGGDTEAFF; CDR3 DNA: TGTGCCAGCACTCTCCCCGGGGGGGACACTGAAGCTTTCTTT
CDR3 length: 16; clone size: .; D gene: .; V gene: TRBV28; J gene: TRBJ1-2; CDR3 protein: CASSSGGSGQFYGYTF; CDR3 DNA: TGTGCCAGCAGTTCGGGGGGCTCGGGCCAATTCTATGGCTATACCTTC
CDR3 length: 15; clone size: .; D gene: .; V gene: TRBV4-3; J gene: TRBJ2-2; CDR3 protein: CASSQSSRAPGELFF; CDR3 DNA: TGCGCCAGCAGCCAATCTTCAAGAGCCCCGGGGGAGCTGTTTTTT
CDR3 length: 15; clone size: few; D gene: TRBD1; V gene: TRBV15; J gene: TRBJ2-3; CDR3 protein: CATSRLGQGANTQYF; CDR3 DNA: TGTGCCACCAGCAGGCTCGGACAGGGGGCAAATACGCAGTATTTT
CDR3 length: 15; clone size: .; D gene: TRBD1; V gene: TRBV7-3; J gene: TRBJ2-6; CDR3 protein: CASSLDRTMANVLTF; CDR3 DNA: TGTGCCAGCAGCTTGGACAGGACGATGGCCAACGTCCTGACTTTC
CDR3 length: 15; clone size: .; D gene: TRBD1; V gene: TRBV28; J gene: TRBJ2-7; CDR3 protein: CASRADRTGDYEQYF; CDR3 DNA: TGTGCCAGCAGGGCGGACCGGACAGGCGACTACGAGCAGTACTTC